These 14 T cell receptor beta chains were sequenced from one sample in a study of blood T cell repertoires in COVID-19. The protocol was immunoSEQ multiplex PCR, while the TCRdb copy is restricted to in-frame clones and leaves out a portion. There are roughly 230,000 clones in the sample; over 80% occur only once, and around 25% lies in the top ten. The sample consisted of peripheral blood. These receptors were collected from a man in his forties with acute or convalescent COVID-19.

This clone was counted a single time. This chain links TRBV6-1 with TRBJ1-2; TRBD1 might be the D (5 bases). CDR3 length: 14 residues. V lost 0 bases, J lost 4 bases, and 9 bases lay in between. CDR1 is MNHNS and CDR2 is SASEGT in the germline V gene. The CDR3 is CASSEASQGYGYTF. The CDR3 nucleotides are TGTGCCAGCAGTGAAGCCAGCCAGGGCTATGGCTACACCTTC.

The chain is built from TRBV5-4 and TRBJ2-1; D unclear. The germline V and J ends were trimmed by 2 bases and 9 bases, with 12 bases remaining between them. The CDR3 loop spans 13 amino acids. Germline V gene lookup returns CDR1 SGHNT and CDR2 YYREEE (reference sequence). This CDR3 reads CASSLPGLGEQFF. The CDR3 DNA sequence: TGTGCCAGCAGCTTACCAGGTCTTGGTGAGCAGTTCTTC.

V gene TRBV18 combines with J gene TRBJ1-4, with TRBD1 matching over 7 bases. This CDR3 region has 15 residues. Per germline, CDR1 KGHSH and CDR2 LQKENI. The J segment lost 4 bases and the V segment lost 3 bases, leaving 5 bases of the junction unmatched. CDR3 nucleotides: TGTGCCAGCTCACCTACAGGGGCCGATAATGAAAAACTGTTTTTT. Its protein is CASSPTGADNEKLFF.

The chain couples TRBV10-3 to TRBJ2-1; perhaps TRBD1 as D (5 bases). The V gene lost 6 bases and the J gene lost 5 bases, with 14 bases spanning the gap. The CDR3 has 14 amino acids. Germline CDR1 ENHRY, CDR2 SYGVKD. CDR3 loop: CAISGQLSDNEQFF. CDR3 bases: TGTGCCATCAGCGGACAACTATCTGACAATGAGCAGTTCTTC.

The rearrangement joins TRBV5-1 to TRBJ2-2, with D possibly matching TRBD2 (5 bases). The CDR3 covers 15 residues. The germline V and J ends were trimmed by 2 bases and 1 base, with 9 bases remaining between them. Per germline, CDR1 SGHRS and CDR2 YFSETQ. The CDR3 DNA follows: TGCGCCAGCAGCTTCGGACTGATGAACACCGGGGAGCTGTTTTTT. The encoded protein is CASSFGLMNTGELFF.

The chain is built from TRBV6-6 and TRBJ1-4; D ambiguous. The CDR3 runs 14 residues. Germline CDR1 is MNHNY and CDR2 is SVGAGI (reference sequence). V lost 6 bases and J lost 8, with 16 bases in between. CDR3: CASSSTQTGEKLFF. Here the CDR3 DNA reads TGTGCCAGCAGCTCCACACAAACGGGGGAAAAACTGTTTTTT.

The V and J genes are TRBV18 and TRBJ1-3; the match to TRBD1 covers 9 bases. The junction had 5 bases not matched to a gene; V was cut back by 3 bases and J by 2 bases. In germline, CDR1 is KGHSH, CDR2 LQKENI. The CDR3 spans 16 residues. The CDR3 loop is CASSPQGQGTGNTIYF. The CDR3 DNA follows: TGTGCCAGCTCACCGCAGGGACAGGGTACTGGAAACACCATATATTTT.

This chain links TRBV3-1 (or the pseudogene TRBV3-2) with TRBJ2-7; 12 positions agree with TRBD1. Trimming at V came to 4 bases and at J to 2 bases, leaving 3 bases not matched to a gene. CDR1 and CDR2 from the germline V gene are LGHDT and YNNKEL (reference sequence). The CDR3 extends over 15 amino acids. CDR3 DNA: TGTGCCAGCAGCCTAGGGACAGGGGGCCCCTACGAGCAGTACTTC. Protein product: CASSLGTGGPYEQYF.

The chain combines TRBV4-3 with TRBJ2-1, with 7 bases that match TRBD2. The CDR3 consists of 15 residues. The germline V gene has CDR1 LGHNA and CDR2 YSLEER. The V and J ends lost 0 bases and 4 bases, in that order; junction bases with no gene match: 3. DNA of the CDR3: TGCGCCAGCAGCCAAGAACGGCGGGAGTACAATGAGCAGTTCTTC. Protein: CASSQERREYNEQFF.

V usage is TRBV5-4 and J usage is TRBJ2-5, with D hard to call. V gave up 4 bases and J gave up 0 bases, with 10 bases separating them. There are 14 residues in the CDR3. Germline loops: CDR1 SGHNT, CDR2 YYREEE (reference sequence). The CDR3 protein is CASSHSAYQETQYF. CDR3 coding DNA: TGTGCCAGCAGCCATTCCGCGTACCAAGAGACCCAGTACTTC.

The chain couples TRBV4-1 to TRBJ2-1, with TRBD2 identical over 12 bases. Trimming at V came to 2 bases and at J to 4 bases, leaving 3 bases not matched to a gene. Per the germline V gene, CDR1 is MGHRA and CDR2 is YSYEKL. The CDR3 is 16 residues long. CDR3 in DNA: TGCGCCAGCAGCCAAACTGGACTAGCGGGATACAATGAGCAGTTCTTC. Its protein product is CASSQTGLAGYNEQFF.

This clone was seen many times. The chain employs TRBV7-2 and TRBJ2-5, with 8 bases matching TRBD1. The CDR3 loop spans 15 amino acids. V was clipped by 4 bases and J by 4 bases; unmatched bases: 8. Looked up from germline, CDR1 is SGHTA and CDR2 is FQGNSA. The CDR3 DNA reads TGTGCCAGCAGCTCAGAGACCGGACAGGGAGAGACCCAGTACTTC. As protein: CASSSETGQGETQYF. Based on the CDR3 plus reference TRBV7-2 and TRBJ2-5, the full variable domain is GAGVSQSPSNKVTEKGKDVELRCDPISGHTALYWYRQSLGQGLEFLIYFQGNSAPDKSGLPSDRFSAERTGGSVSTLTIQRTQQEDSAVYLCASSSETGQGETQYFGPGTRLLVL.

The rearrangement uses TRBV6-2 or TRBV6-3 and TRBJ1-6, with 8 nucleotides matching TRBD1. This CDR3 spans 15 amino acids. Germline V CDR1 and CDR2: MNHEY, SVGEGT. After removal of 5 bases from V and 9 bases from J, the junction contained 9 bases not matched to a gene. The CDR3 loop reads CASSPTRTGTSPLHF. DNA of the CDR3: TGTGCCAGCAGTCCGACAAGGACAGGGACTTCACCCCTCCACTTT.

The J gene is TRBJ1-2, the V gene TRBV5-1; D gene unclear. The CDR3 is made up of 13 amino acids. Germline lookup yields CDR1 SGHRS and CDR2 YFSETQ. V lost 0 bases and J lost 4, with 7 bases in between. The CDR3 reads CASSLDGLYGYTF. In nucleotides, the CDR3 is TGCGCCAGCAGCTTGGACGGACTCTATGGCTACACCTTC. The whole variable domain, filled in from reference TRBV5-1 and TRBJ1-2, reads KAGVTQTPRYLIKTRGQQVTLSCSPISGHRSVSWYQQTPGQGLQFLFEYFSETQRNKGNFPGRFSGRQFSNSRSEMNVSTLELGDSALYLCASSLDGLYGYTFGSGTRLTVV.